Following are 20 T cell receptor beta chains from one sample sequenced in a study of CD8+CD57+ T cells in acquired aplastic anemia. Genomic DNA was employed as the template in profiling TCR beta VDJ and CDR3. TCRdb re-called the reads through MiXCR, storing one row per CDR3 protein. The sample shows under 200,000 distinct CDR3 sequences, 48% of them seen only once. The authors sequenced patients whose flow cytometry had shown CD8+CD57+ cell expansion. The specimen sequenced was sorted CD4+, CD8+, or CD8+CD57+ T cells (not recorded which) from PBMCs. These receptor sequences come from a human donor with aplastic anemia.

This clonotype was counted many times. The V gene is TRBV15, the J gene TRBJ2-3, with TRBD1 matching over 9 bases. Trimming removed 0 bases from V and 1 base from J; junction bases left unmatched: 2. Germline V gene lookup returns CDR1 LNHNV and CDR2 YYDKDF (reference sequence). The CDR3 has 16 amino acids. CDR3 nucleotide sequence: TGTGCCACCAGCAGAGAGCGGGACAGGGGCACAGATACGCAGTATTTT. This gives the protein CATSRERDRGTDTQYF.

This clonotype was detected many times. This sequence joins TRBV5-1 and TRBJ2-2; no definite D call. This CDR3 comprises 13 residues. The germline V gene encodes CDR1 SGHRS and CDR2 YFSETQ. V was trimmed by 4 bases and J by 4 bases, leaving 8 bases between them. The CDR3 region is CASSRALTGELFF. DNA of the CDR3: TGCGCCAGCAGCAGGGCCCTCACCGGGGAGCTGTTTTTT.

The sample holds many counts of this clonotype. This rearrangement joins TRBV29-1 to TRBJ1-1; tentative D call: TRBD1 (5 bases). The V end was cut by 6 bases, the J end by 1 base, with 12 bases between. Germline V gene lookup returns CDR1 SQVTM and CDR2 ANQGSEA. This CDR3 contains 13 residues. CDR3 sequence reads: CSVARGQNTEAFF. The CDR3 DNA is TGCAGCGTGGCCCGGGGCCAGAACACTGAAGCTTTCTTT.

This clonotype was observed a few times. The chain links TRBV25-1 to TRBJ1-1; weak D call: TRBD1 (5 bases). The CDR3 has 21 amino acids. From germline, CDR1 is MGHDK and CDR2 SYGVNS. V shed 4 bases and J shed 0 bases, with 30 bases lying between them. DNA of the CDR3: TGTGCCAGCAGTGCTAGAGGCTGGACATTCGCCGGAAGTACTATGAACACTGAAGCTTTCTTT. Amino acids: CASSARGWTFAGSTMNTEAFF.

This clonotype was seen only a few times. This sequence joins TRBV10-3 and TRBJ1-2; 7 bases line up with TRBD1. Germline trimming cut 10 bases from V and 2 bases from J; bases unmatched to any gene: 4. Germline loops: CDR1 ENHRY, CDR2 SYGVKD. CDR3 length equals 12 residues. CDR3: CATRQGNYGYTF. The CDR3 DNA sequence: TGTGCCACCAGACAGGGAAACTATGGCTACACCTTC.

Notes on this clonotype: Mismatch with germline at one junction end may stem from a read error. V gene TRBV5-4 combines with J gene TRBJ2-2; 10 positions match TRBD2. This CDR3 has 15 amino acids. Germline-derived CDR1 and CDR2 are SGHNT and YYREEE (reference sequence). This CDR3 is CAGSSTSGNSGELFF. Here the CDR3 DNA reads TGTGCCGGCAGCTCAACTAGCGGGAACTCCGGGGAGCTGTTTTTT.

The V gene is TRBV4-1, the J gene TRBJ1-2, with D perhaps TRBD1 (5 bases). Between the trimmed V and J ends, which lost 0 bases and 5 bases, there was a span of 13 bases. CDR1 and CDR2 (germline): MGHRA, YSYEKL. The CDR3 runs 15 residues. The CDR3 sequence: CASSQEGTGPYGYTF. The DNA of the CDR3 is TGCGCCAGCAGCCAAGAGGGAACGGGGCCTTATGGCTACACCTTC.

This clonotype was seen at least ten times. The V and J genes are TRBV24-1 and TRBJ2-7; tentatively, D is TRBD1 or TRBD2 (5 bases each). V was trimmed by 4 bases and J by 3 bases, leaving 24 bases between them. The germline gives CDR1 KGHDR, CDR2 SFDVKD. The CDR3 contains 18 residues. CDR3 loop: CATSDRNTPGPVNYEQYF. CDR3 DNA: TGTGCCACCAGTGACCGAAACACACCGGGACCGGTAAACTACGAGCAGTACTTC.

This clonotype was seen many times. This rearrangement joins TRBV5-1 to TRBJ1-1; TRBD1 might be the D (5 bases). V gave up 0 bases and J gave up 1 base, with 19 bases separating them. CDR3 size: 18 residues. Per germline, CDR1 SGHRS and CDR2 YFSETQ. Written as DNA, the CDR3 is TGCGCCAGCAGCTTGGGTTGGGACGGGAGCGGGTCGAACACTGAAGCTTTCTTT. Residues: CASSLGWDGSGSNTEAFF.

This clonotype was counted ten times or more. V and J are TRBV20-1 and TRBJ1-1; D unresolved. V gave up 2 bases and J gave up 2 bases, with 6 bases separating them. This CDR3 spans 12 amino acids. The germline CDR1 and CDR2 sequences are DFQATT and SNEGSKA (reference sequence). The CDR3 region is CSARPSNTEAFF. The DNA of the CDR3 is TGCAGTGCTAGACCTAGTAACACTGAAGCTTTCTTT.

At least ten counts were recorded for this clonotype. The rearrangement joins TRBV9 to TRBJ2-2, with D perhaps TRBD2 (5 bases). Germline V gene sequence: CDR1 SGDLS, CDR2 YYNGEE. Trimming removed 0 bases from V and 7 bases from J, with 13 bases in between. The CDR3 consists of 15 residues. CDR3 loop: CASSVATSSFGELFF. In DNA form, the CDR3 reads TGTGCCAGCAGCGTAGCAACTAGTTCCTTCGGGGAGCTGTTTTTT.

This clonotype was counted ten times or more. This chain uses TRBV19 with TRBJ1-2; 7 bases fit TRBD1. The CDR3 spans 13 residues. Germline lookup yields CDR1 LNHDA and CDR2 SQIVND (reference sequence). The junction had 9 bases not matched to a gene; V was cut back by 6 bases and J by 8 bases. CDR3 amino acids: CASSLDRVGGYTF. The CDR3 nucleotides are TGTGCCAGTAGCCTCGACAGGGTAGGCGGCTACACCTTC.

This clonotype has ten or more counts. J is TRBJ2-7 and V is TRBV28, with D perhaps TRBD1 (5 bases). The CDR3 covers 12 residues. The germline gives CDR1 MDHEN, CDR2 SYDVKM. V gave up 5 bases and J gave up 7 bases, with 12 bases separating them. The CDR3 DNA reads as TGTGCCAGCAGTCGACAGCCTCTGGAGCAGTACTTC. Its protein is CASSRQPLEQYF.

This clonotype was detected only once. Its ends do not fully match the called genes, so a read error is possible. The chain carries TRBV6-1 and TRBJ1-3; 8 bases fit TRBD1. Germline CDR1 is MNHNS and CDR2 is SASEGT. The CDR3 consists of 14 residues. This CDR3 reads CASSGGQAGNTMYF. CDR3 coding DNA: TGTGCCAGCAGCGGGGGACAGGCCGGAAACACCATGTATTTT.

This clonotype was detected only once. The V gene is TRBV20-1, the J gene TRBJ2-3; TRBD2 matches 11 bases. This CDR3 contains 17 residues. Germline V CDR1 and CDR2: DFQATT, SNEGSKA (reference sequence). V dropped 0 bases and J dropped 4; count of bases not matched to a gene: 9. In DNA form, the CDR3 reads TGCAGTGCTAGAGATCGTGTAGCGGGGGGGCCTGCAGATACGCAGTATTTT. Translation: CSARDRVAGGPADTQYF.

The V call is TRBV10-3, the J call TRBJ2-1, with TRBD1 matching over 7 bases. Germline V gene lookup returns CDR1 ENHRY and CDR2 SYGVKD. The CDR3 runs 14 residues. The J segment lost 6 bases and the V segment lost 4 bases, leaving 6 bases of the junction unmatched. The CDR3 DNA reads TGTGCCATCAGTGGCGACAGGGAATTCAATGAGCAGTTCTTC. Protein product: CAISGDREFNEQFF.

The V call is TRBV7-3, the J call TRBJ2-4; D call uncertain. The CDR3 is made up of 14 amino acids. V was pared by 4 bases and J by 8 bases, with 15 bases between. The germline V gene encodes CDR1 SGHTA and CDR2 FQGTGA. In nucleotides, the CDR3 is TGTGCCAGCAGCTCCATGGCGTTAGGAGACATTCAGTACTTC. It yields the protein CASSSMALGDIQYF.

In this sample, this clonotype turned up many times. V and J are TRBV20-1 and TRBJ2-3; 7 bases agree with TRBD2. The CDR3 extends over 14 amino acids. J was trimmed by 5 bases and V by 5 bases; bases with no gene match: 10. Germline CDR1 is DFQATT and CDR2 is SNEGSKA (reference sequence). CDR3 bases: TGCAGTGCTGTCCGGGACTATCAACAAGATACGCAGTATTTT. The encoded protein is CSAVRDYQQDTQYF.

V gene TRBV2 combines with J gene TRBJ1-6, with D possibly being TRBD1 (5 bases). Germline CDR1 reads SNHLY; CDR2 reads FYNNEI. The length of the CDR3 is 12 residues. Trimming cost V 3 bases and J 14 bases, with 11 bases left between them. CDR3 DNA sequence: TGTGCCAGCAGTGAGATCGGGGCGGCCCTCCACTTT. Encoded protein: CASSEIGAALHF.

The V call is TRBV20-1, the J call TRBJ1-2; D uncertain. Trimming took 3 bases from V and 6 from J, leaving 8 bases between them. This CDR3 is built from 11 residues. Per the germline V gene, CDR1 is DFQATT and CDR2 is SNEGSKA (reference sequence). CDR3 sequence (DNA): TGCAGTGCTAGTTTAAGGGATGGCTACACCTTC. Amino acids: CSASLRDGYTF.